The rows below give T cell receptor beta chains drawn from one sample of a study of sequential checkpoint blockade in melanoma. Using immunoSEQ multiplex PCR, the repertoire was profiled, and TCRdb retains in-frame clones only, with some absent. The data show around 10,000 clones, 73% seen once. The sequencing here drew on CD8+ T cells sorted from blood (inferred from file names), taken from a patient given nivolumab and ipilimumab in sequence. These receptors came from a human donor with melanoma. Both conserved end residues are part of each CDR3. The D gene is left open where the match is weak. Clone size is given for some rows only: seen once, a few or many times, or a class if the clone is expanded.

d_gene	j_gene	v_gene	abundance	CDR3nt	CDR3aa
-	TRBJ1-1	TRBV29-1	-	TGCAGCGTTACCAGGGAGAACACTGAAGCTTTCTTT	CSVTRENTEAFF
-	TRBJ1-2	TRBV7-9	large	TGTGCCAGCAGCCCGGGATTTAACTATGGCTACACCTTC	CASSPGFNYGYTF
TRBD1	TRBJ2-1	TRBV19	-	TGTGCTACCACGGCCGGGGGACAGGGGGCGAGGCATGAGCAGTTCTTC	CATTAGGQGARHEQFF
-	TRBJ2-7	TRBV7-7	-	TGTGCCAGCAGCTTAGGGAGGGGCTACGAGCAGTACTTC	CASSLGRGYEQYF
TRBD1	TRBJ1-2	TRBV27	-	TGTGCCAGCAGTCCGCAGACAGGGCACGGCTACACCTTC	CASSPQTGHGYTF
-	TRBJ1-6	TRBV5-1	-	TGCGCCAGCAGCTTGGGCCCCTCCCGGGATTATAATTCACCCCTCCACTTT	CASSLGPSRDYNSPLHF
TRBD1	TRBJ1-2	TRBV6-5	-	TGTGCCAGCAGTTACTTGCCGGGACAGGGGACCGATGGCTACACCTTC	CASSYLPGQGTDGYTF
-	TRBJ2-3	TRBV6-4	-	TGTGCCAGCAGTGAATACGAGGCAGATACGCAGTATTTT	CASSEYEADTQYF
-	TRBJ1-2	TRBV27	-	TGTGCCAGCAGTCCAGCCCTTGGGGGGGACTACACCTTC	CASSPALGGDYTF
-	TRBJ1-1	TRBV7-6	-	TGTGCCAGCCGAAGGACAGACGAGCCTGAAGCTTTCTTT	CASRRTDEPEAFF
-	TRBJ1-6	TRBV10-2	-	TGCGCCAGCAGTGAGTCGGAGACAGTTAATTCACCCCTCCACTTT	CASSESETVNSPLHF
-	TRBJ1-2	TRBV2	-	TGTGCCAGCAGTGAATTGGGAGAGGCGGGCTATGGCTACACCTTC	CASSELGEAGYGYTF
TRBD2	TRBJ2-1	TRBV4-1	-	TGCGCCAGCAGCCAGGGACTAGCGGTAAAGAGCTCCTACAATGAGCAGTTCTTC	CASSQGLAVKSSYNEQFF
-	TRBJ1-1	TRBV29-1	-	TGCAGCGTTGAAGACAGGGACACTGAAGCTTTCTTT	CSVEDRDTEAFF
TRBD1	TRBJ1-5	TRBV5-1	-	TGCGCCAGCAGCTTGGGTGACAGGGAGAGCAATCAGCCCCAGCATTTT	CASSLGDRESNQPQHF
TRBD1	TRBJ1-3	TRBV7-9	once	TGTGCCAGCAGCCCTAATCCAGGGGGCTCTGGAAACACCATATATTTT	CASSPNPGGSGNTIYF
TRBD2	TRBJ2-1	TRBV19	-	TGTGCCAGTAGTGTCAAGGGACTAGCGGGGAGGAACAATGAGCAGTTCTTC	CASSVKGLAGRNNEQFF
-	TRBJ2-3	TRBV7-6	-	TGTGCCAGCAGCTTATCCCCCCAGGGACAACGAGCCACAGATACGCAGTATTTT	CASSLSPQGQRATDTQYF
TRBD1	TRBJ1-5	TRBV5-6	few	TGTGCCAGCAGCTTAGGGACAGGGGGAGGTCAGCCCCAGCATTTT	CASSLGTGGGQPQHF
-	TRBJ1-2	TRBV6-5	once	TGTGCCAGCAGTGGGACAACCGCCCTCCTAGGGGGCTACACCTTC	CASSGTTALLGGYTF
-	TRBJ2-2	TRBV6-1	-	TGTGCCAGCACCGAACCCCAGACCGGGGAGCTGTTTTTT	CASTEPQTGELFF
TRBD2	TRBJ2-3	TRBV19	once	TGTGCCAGTAGTATGCTAGCGGGAGGCACAGATACGCAGTATTTT	CASSMLAGGTDTQYF
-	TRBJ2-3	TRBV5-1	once	TGCGCCAGCAGCTTTACTGTCACAGATACGCAGTATTTT	CASSFTVTDTQYF
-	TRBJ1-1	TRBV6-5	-	TGTGCCAGCAGTTACTCGGATACAGCAGAAGCTTTCTTT	CASSYSDTAEAFF
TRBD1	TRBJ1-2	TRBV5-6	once	TGTGCCAGCAGCTCTTGGCAGGGGGTCTACTATGGCTACACCTTC	CASSSWQGVYYGYTF
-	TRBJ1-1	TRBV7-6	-	TGTGCCAGCAGCTTAGACAGGATGAACACTGAAGCTTTCTTT	CASSLDRMNTEAFF
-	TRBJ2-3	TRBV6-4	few	TGTGCCAGCAGTGAGGGGGGAAGGGATGCAGATACGCAGTATTTT	CASSEGGRDADTQYF
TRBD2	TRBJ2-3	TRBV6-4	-	TGTGCCAGCAGTGACGGGACTAGCGGGGGGGCAGATACGCAGTATTTT	CASSDGTSGGADTQYF
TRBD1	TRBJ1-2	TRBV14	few	TGTGCCAGCAGCCAGGGACAGGGGCCAGCAAACTATGGCTACACCTTC	CASSQGQGPANYGYTF
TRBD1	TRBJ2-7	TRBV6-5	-	TGTGCCAGCAATGGACAGGGGGAGGCCTACGAGCAGTACTTC	CASNGQGEAYEQYF
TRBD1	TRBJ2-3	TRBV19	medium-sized	TGTGCCAGTAGTACCGGGACAGGGGTCACAGATACGCAGTATTTT	CASSTGTGVTDTQYF
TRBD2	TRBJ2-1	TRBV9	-	TGTGCCAGCAGCGAAATAGCGGGCGAGCAGTTCTTC	CASSEIAGEQFF
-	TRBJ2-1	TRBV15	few	TGTGCCACCAGCAGAGTGGCTAGCGAGCCCTACAATGAGCAGTTCTTC	CATSRVASEPYNEQFF
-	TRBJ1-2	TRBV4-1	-	TGCGCCAGCAGCCAATCGACAGCGGGTAACTATGGCTACACCTTC	CASSQSTAGNYGYTF
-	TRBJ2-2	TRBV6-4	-	TGTGCCAGCAGCGCGGACAGCACCGGGGAGCTGTTTTTT	CASSADSTGELFF
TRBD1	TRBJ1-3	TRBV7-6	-	TGTGCCAGCAGCTCAGGGACAGGCAGCTCTGGAAACACCATATATTTT	CASSSGTGSSGNTIYF
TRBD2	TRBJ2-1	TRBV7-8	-	TGTGCCAGCAGCTTAGATTTAGCGGGTAGCTCCTACAATGAGCAGTTCTTC	CASSLDLAGSSYNEQFF
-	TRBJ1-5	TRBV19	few	TGTGCCAGTAGTATTCCAGGGGCAGGAGAGCAGCCCCAGCATTTT	CASSIPGAGEQPQHF
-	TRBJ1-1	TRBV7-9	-	TGTGCCAGCAGCTTAGTTCGGACTGAAGCTTTCTTT	CASSLVRTEAFF
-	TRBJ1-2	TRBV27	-	TGTGCCAGCAGTTTTGCGGAAAACTATGGCTACACCTTC	CASSFAENYGYTF
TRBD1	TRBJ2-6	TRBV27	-	TGTGCCAGCAGTTTATCTGGGACAGGGGGCGGTGGGGCCAACGTCCTGACTTTC	CASSLSGTGGGGANVLTF
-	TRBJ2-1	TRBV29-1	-	TGCAGCGTCCGGTGGTACAATGAGCAGTTCTTC	CSVRWYNEQFF
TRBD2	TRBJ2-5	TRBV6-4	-	TGTGCCAGCAGTAAGACTAGCGGGAGGGCCAGAGAGACCCAGTACTTC	CASSKTSGRARETQYF
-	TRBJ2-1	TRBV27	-	TGTGCCAGCGGTTTATCGGGGGACTTCAATGAGCAGTTCTTC	CASGLSGDFNEQFF
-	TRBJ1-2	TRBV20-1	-	TGCAGTGCCCTGGGGAGGGGGTGGAACACCTTC	CSALGRGWNTF
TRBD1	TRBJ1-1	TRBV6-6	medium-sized	TGTGCCAGCAGTTACTCGCAGGACAGGCCGGGGGCTGAAGCTTTCTTT	CASSYSQDRPGAEAFF
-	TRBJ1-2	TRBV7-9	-	TGTGCCAGCAGCTTAGCGGGGTGGTCGGACAGTCTGAGTGGTGGCTACACCTTC	CASSLAGWSDSLSGGYTF
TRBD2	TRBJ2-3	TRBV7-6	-	TGTGCCAGCAGCTTAGCGGGGGGGGAGAGAGATACGCAGTATTTT	CASSLAGGERDTQYF
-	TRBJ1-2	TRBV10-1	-	TGCGCCAGCAGTGAGTCAACAGGGACTGGCTACACCTTC	CASSESTGTGYTF
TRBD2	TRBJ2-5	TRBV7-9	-	TGTGCCAGCAGCTTACTTAGCGGGCCGGAACAAGAGACCCAGTACTTC	CASSLLSGPEQETQYF
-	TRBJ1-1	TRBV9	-	TGTGCCAGCAGTTGGGGGGGGGACACTGAAGCTTTCTTT	CASSWGGDTEAFF
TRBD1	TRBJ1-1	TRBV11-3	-	TGTGCCAGCAGCTTAGCAGGGGGAAATGAAGCTTTCTTT	CASSLAGGNEAFF
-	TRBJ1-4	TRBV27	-	TGTGCCAGCAGCCCGGACACCAATAATGAAAAACTGTTTTTT	CASSPDTNNEKLFF
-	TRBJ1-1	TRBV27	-	TGTGCCAGCAGTTTATCTGGGAGCGCTGAAGCTTTCTTT	CASSLSGSAEAFF
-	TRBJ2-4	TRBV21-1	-	TGTGCCAGCAGCAAAGGGGTGGGGGACAGGGGGCCTCGGACCAAAAACATTCAGTACTTC	CASSKGVGDRGPRTKNIQYF
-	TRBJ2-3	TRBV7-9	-	TGTGCCAGCAGCTCCGCTGGGGGGATCACAGATACGCAGTATTTT	CASSSAGGITDTQYF
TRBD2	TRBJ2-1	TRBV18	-	TGTGCCAGCTCACCGGGACTAGCGGGAGGGGAAGAGCAGTTCTTC	CASSPGLAGGEEQFF
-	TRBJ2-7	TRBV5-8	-	TGTGCCAGCAGCTTTCAGGGCGGCTACGAGCAGTACTTC	CASSFQGGYEQYF
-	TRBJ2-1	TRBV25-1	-	TGTGCCAGCAGTGGCCGCCATGAGGGGTCCCAGGGGAATGAGCAGTTCTTC	CASSGRHEGSQGNEQFF